A single sample gave rise to the 16 T cell receptor beta chains below, sequenced in a study of T cell changes during pregnancy in multiple sclerosis. Profiled with immunoSEQ multiplex PCR; TCRdb holds only in-frame clones, not every one. The table lists roughly 63,000 clones, less than 95% of them singletons. The sample consisted of peripheral blood, taken in the second trimester of pregnancy. The source of these receptors is a female donor in good health, enrolled as a control in a pregnancy study.

The chain recombines TRBV6-5 with TRBJ2-7; tentatively, D is TRBD2 (6 bases). The CDR3 sequence is 12 residues long. V dropped 2 bases and J dropped 6 bases, with 8 bases sitting between them. In germline, CDR1 is MNHEY, CDR2 SVGAGI. In DNA form, the CDR3 reads TGTGCCAGCAGTTACGTCGGGGGCGAGCAGTACTTC. As protein: CASSYVGGEQYF.

This chain's CDR3 is CASSPPGQGSYEQYF. CDR3 sequence (DNA): TGTGCCAGCAGTCCCCCGGGACAGGGGAGCTACGAGCAGTACTTC. V is TRBV6-6 and J is TRBJ2-7, with 10 bases aligning to TRBD1. This CDR3 is built from 15 residues. CDR1 and CDR2 from the germline V gene are MNHNY and SVGAGI (reference sequence). V trimming: 5 bases; J trimming: 3 bases; junction bases outside the gene matches: 7.

The CDR3 DNA sequence: TGTGCCAGCAGCATGCGGACTAGCGGGCACCGTTCTTCCTACAATGAGCAGTTCTTC. Translated, it gives CASSMRTSGHRSSYNEQFF. The V gene is TRBV13, the J gene TRBJ2-1; the match to TRBD2 covers 11 bases. Germline CDR1 reads PRHDT; CDR2 reads FYEKMQ (reference sequence). The CDR3 runs 19 residues. V was pared by 5 bases and J by 1 base, with 13 bases of the junction left unmatched.

This chain links TRBV6-4 with TRBJ1-1; TRBD1 is a possible D gene (5 bases). This CDR3 is 13 amino acids long. Germline CDR1 is MRHNA and CDR2 is SNTAGT. Trimming left V 6 bases short and J 2 bases short, with 10 bases between. This chain's CDR3 is CASSPGENTEAFF. The CDR3 DNA sequence: TGTGCCAGCAGCCCGGGGGAAAACACTGAAGCTTTCTTT.

The J gene is TRBJ2-7, the V gene TRBV7-2; D call uncertain. The V and J ends lost 2 bases and 10 bases respectively, with 12 bases between them. The CDR3 extends over 12 amino acids. The germline gives CDR1 SGHTA, CDR2 FQGNSA. CDR3 protein: CASSLLYSGQYF. The CDR3 nucleotides read TGTGCCAGCAGCTTATTATACTCAGGACAGTACTTC.

V gene TRBV5-6 combines with J gene TRBJ2-5; 8 bases fit TRBD1. Germline trimming cut 2 bases from V and 4 bases from J; bases unmatched to any gene: 7. Germline CDR1 reads SGHDT; CDR2 reads YYEEEE. CDR3 length: 15 amino acids. The chain's CDR3 is CASSFQGARGETQYF. The CDR3 DNA reads as TGTGCCAGCAGCTTCCAGGGGGCGCGTGGAGAGACCCAGTACTTC.

The rearrangement links TRBV5-1 to TRBJ2-5, with 8 bases matching TRBD2. This CDR3 is built from 15 residues. Per germline, CDR1 SGHRS and CDR2 YFSETQ. J was trimmed by 3 bases and V by 4 bases; bases with no gene match: 8. This chain's CDR3 is CASSAGQRGKETQYF. In nucleotides, the CDR3 is TGCGCCAGCAGCGCCGGGCAGCGGGGGAAAGAGACCCAGTACTTC.

CDR3 nucleotides: TGTGCCAGCAGCCAAGATAAAGAGGGCCAGTACTTC. Protein sequence: CASSQDKEGQYF. This chain uses TRBV4-2 with TRBJ2-5, with D tentatively TRBD2 (5 bases). This CDR3 contains 12 residues. V was trimmed by 0 bases and J by 10 bases, leaving 9 bases between them. Germline CDR1 and CDR2: LGHNA and YNFKEQ.

The genes are TRBV27 and TRBJ2-1; D is perhaps TRBD2 (6 bases). Trimming removed 4 bases at V and 7 bases at J, with 14 bases between. The germline CDR1 and CDR2 sequences are MNHEY and SMNVEV (reference sequence). The CDR3 runs 14 residues. DNA of the CDR3: TGTGCCAGCAGTTCCGGTGGAAGCGGGAATGAGCAGTTCTTC. Encoded protein: CASSSGGSGNEQFF.

The chain links TRBV5-1 to TRBJ2-5, with 13 bases aligning to TRBD2. The CDR3 is 15 amino acids. The germline V gene encodes CDR1 SGHRS and CDR2 YFSETQ. The ends lost 3 bases at V and 3 bases at J; junction bases unmatched: 2. The CDR3 DNA follows: TGCGCCAGCAGCTGGACTAGCGGGAGTGAAGAGACCCAGTACTTC. This gives the protein CASSWTSGSEETQYF.

V gene TRBV11-1 combines with J gene TRBJ2-7, with 12 bases identical to TRBD1. The CDR3 has 14 amino acids. The germline V gene encodes CDR1 SGHAT and CDR2 FQDESV (reference sequence). After removal of 5 bases from V and 6 bases from J, the junction contained 5 bases not matched to a gene. The CDR3 region is CASSTGQGAGEQYF. CDR3 DNA sequence: TGTGCCAGCAGCACGGGACAGGGGGCTGGCGAGCAGTACTTC.

This chain joins TRBV7-2 and TRBJ2-7; TRBD2 aligns across 8 bases. Per germline, CDR1 SGHTA and CDR2 FQGNSA. The CDR3 contains 15 residues. V shed 4 bases, J shed 3 bases, and the junction held 8 bases outside the gene matches. This CDR3 reads CASSSYSGTIYEQYF. The CDR3 DNA reads TGTGCCAGCAGCTCTTATAGCGGGACAATCTACGAGCAGTACTTC.

In this sample, this clone turned up once. V is TRBV7-2 and J is TRBJ1-5; 7 nucleotides match TRBD1. This CDR3 is 15 amino acids long. V lost 4 bases, J lost 4 bases, and 7 bases stayed unmatched. The V gene's germline CDR1 is SGHTA and CDR2 FQGNSA. The CDR3 protein is CASSSNRDRNQPQHF. In DNA form, the CDR3 reads TGTGCCAGCAGCTCAAACCGGGACAGAAATCAGCCCCAGCATTTT.

The chain joins TRBV2 to TRBJ2-5; 10 bases match TRBD2. J gave up 6 bases and V 6 bases, and 7 bases lay outside the gene matches. Looked up from germline, CDR1 is SNHLY and CDR2 is FYNNEI. The CDR3 spans 14 residues. CDR3 protein: CASSSSGGAKTQYF. CDR3 sequence (DNA): TGTGCCAGCAGCAGCAGCGGGGGGGCGAAGACCCAGTACTTC. The full variable domain, with the rest looked up from reference TRBV2 and TRBJ2-5, is EPEVTQTPSHQVTQMGQEVILRCVPISNHLYFYWYRQILGQKVEFLVSFYNNEISEKSEIFDDQFSVERPDGSNFTLKIRSTKLEDSAMYFCASSSSGGAKTQYFGPGTRLLVL.

This clone was found a few times. CDR3 nucleotide sequence: TGTGCCAGCAGACCACCATGGGGCAGAGAGAACACTGAAGCTTTCTTT. The encoded protein is CASRPPWGRENTEAFF. The J gene is TRBJ1-1, the V gene TRBV28; D possibly corresponds to TRBD1 (5 bases). Trimming took 6 bases from V and 1 from J, leaving 18 bases between them. Germline V gene data show CDR1 as MDHEN and CDR2 as SYDVKM. This CDR3 is built from 16 residues.

The chain has TRBV19 and TRBJ1-4; 8 nucleotides line up with TRBD1. With 3 bases clipped from V and 8 bases from J, the junction kept 5 bases outside the gene matches. Germline loops: CDR1 LNHDA, CDR2 SQIVND (reference sequence). The CDR3 loop spans 14 amino acids. CDR3 in DNA: TGTGCCAGTAGTATGGGGACAGGTCCGGAAAAACTGTTTTTT. Encoded protein: CASSMGTGPEKLFF.